This TCR beta chain was observed in a study of identical twins. The study's findings and limits: Clonotypes of the beta chain that were abundant in cord blood carried fewer insertions (memory repertoires showed none).

TCRdb used MiXCR to reprocess the 5' RACE reads, holding one entry per CDR3 protein. The sample shows about 730,000 distinct CDR3 sequences, over 20% of them seen only once. Per the germline V gene, CDR1 is SEHNR and CDR2 is FQNEAQ (reference sequence). The CDR3 spans 13 residues. V was cut by 5 bases and J by 9 bases, with 15 bases left in between. This clonotype occurred a few times. Antigen specificity is unknown. The same data also went into a second study, on T cells expressing NK-cell markers.

The clonotype comes from a woman between 18 and 29 years old in good health. The sequencing input was PBMCs. The genes are TRBV7-9 and TRBJ2-3; D not certain. For the CDR3, the DNA is TGTGCCAGCAGCCCTTCATCCAAGGACACGCAGTATTTT. Translation: CASSPSSKDTQYF.